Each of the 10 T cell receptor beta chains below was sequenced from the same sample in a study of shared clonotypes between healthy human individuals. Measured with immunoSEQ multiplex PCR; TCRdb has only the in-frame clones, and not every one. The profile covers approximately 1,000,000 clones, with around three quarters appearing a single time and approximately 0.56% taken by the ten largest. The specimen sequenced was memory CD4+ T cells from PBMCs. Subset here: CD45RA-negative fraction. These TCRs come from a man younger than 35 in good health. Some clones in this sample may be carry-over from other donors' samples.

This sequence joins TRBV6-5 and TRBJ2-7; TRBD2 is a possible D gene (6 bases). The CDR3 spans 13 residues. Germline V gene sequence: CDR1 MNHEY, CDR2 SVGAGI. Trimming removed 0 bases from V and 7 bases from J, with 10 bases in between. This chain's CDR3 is CASSYSLGGEQYF. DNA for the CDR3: TGTGCCAGCAGTTACTCACTGGGGGGAGAGCAGTACTTC.

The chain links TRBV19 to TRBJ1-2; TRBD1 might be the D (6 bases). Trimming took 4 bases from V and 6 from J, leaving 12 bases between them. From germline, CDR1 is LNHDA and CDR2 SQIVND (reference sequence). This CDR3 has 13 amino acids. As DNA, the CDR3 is TGTGCCAGTAGTAAATGGGGGCTGGATGGCTACACCTTC. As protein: CASSKWGLDGYTF.

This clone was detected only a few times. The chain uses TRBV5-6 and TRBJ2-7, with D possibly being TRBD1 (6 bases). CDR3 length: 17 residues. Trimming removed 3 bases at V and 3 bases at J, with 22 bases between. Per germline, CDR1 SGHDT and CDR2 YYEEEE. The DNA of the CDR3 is TGTGCCAGCAGCTCGTCGGGGACCGGGACAAGGGACTACGAGCAGTACTTC. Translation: CASSSSGTGTRDYEQYF.

CDR3 nucleotide sequence: TGTGCCAGCAGTTTAAATCGCCCGGAGACCCAGTACTTC. It yields the protein CASSLNRPETQYF. The chain recombines TRBV28 with TRBJ2-5; D is uncertain. Germline lookup yields CDR1 MDHEN and CDR2 SYDVKM. The CDR3 runs to 13 residues. V was cut by 2 bases and J by 5 bases, with 9 bases left in between. Variable domain in full (rest from reference TRBV28 and TRBJ2-5): DVKVTQSSRYLVKRTGEKVFLECVQDMDHENMFWYRQDPGLGLRLIYFSYDVKMKEKGDIPEGYSVSREKKERFSLILESASTNQTSMYLCASSLNRPETQYFGPGTRLLVL.

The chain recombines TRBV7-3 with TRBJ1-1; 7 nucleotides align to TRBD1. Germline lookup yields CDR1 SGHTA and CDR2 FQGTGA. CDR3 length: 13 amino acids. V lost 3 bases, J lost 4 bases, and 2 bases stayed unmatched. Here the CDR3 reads CASSFKGATEAFF. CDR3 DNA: TGTGCCAGCAGCTTCAAGGGGGCCACTGAAGCTTTCTTT.

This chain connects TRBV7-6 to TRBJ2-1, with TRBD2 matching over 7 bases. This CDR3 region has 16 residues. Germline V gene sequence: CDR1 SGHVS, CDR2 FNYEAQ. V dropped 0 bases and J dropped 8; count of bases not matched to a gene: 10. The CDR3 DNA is TGTGCCAGCAGCTTAGCGGGAGGGCCTTCCGTCGATGAGCAGTTCTTC. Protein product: CASSLAGGPSVDEQFF.

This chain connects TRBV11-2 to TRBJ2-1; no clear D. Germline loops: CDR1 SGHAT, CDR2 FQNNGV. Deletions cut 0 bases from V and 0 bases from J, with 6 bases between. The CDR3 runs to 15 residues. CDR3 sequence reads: CASSLDAYSYNEQFF. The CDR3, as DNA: TGTGCCAGCAGCTTAGATGCCTACTCCTACAATGAGCAGTTCTTC. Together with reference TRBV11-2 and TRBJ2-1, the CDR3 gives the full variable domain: EAGVAQSPRYKIIEKRQSVAFWCNPISGHATLYWYQQILGQGPKLLIQFQNNGVVDDSQLPKDRFSAERLKGVDSTLKIQPAKLEDSAVYLCASSLDAYSYNEQFFGPGTRLTVL.

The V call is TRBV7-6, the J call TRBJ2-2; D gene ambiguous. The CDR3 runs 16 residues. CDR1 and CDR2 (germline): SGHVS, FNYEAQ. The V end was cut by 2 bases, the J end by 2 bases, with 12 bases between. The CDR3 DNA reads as TGTGCCAGCAGCTTACGGCAAGTCGCCAACACCGGGGAGCTGTTTTTT. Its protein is CASSLRQVANTGELFF.

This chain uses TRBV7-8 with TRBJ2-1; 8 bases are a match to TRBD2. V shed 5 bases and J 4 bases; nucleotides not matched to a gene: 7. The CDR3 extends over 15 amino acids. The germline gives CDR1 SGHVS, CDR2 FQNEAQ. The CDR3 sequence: CASSRGSGSYNEQFF. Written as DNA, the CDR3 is TGTGCCAGCAGCCGGGGGAGCGGGAGTTACAATGAGCAGTTCTTC.

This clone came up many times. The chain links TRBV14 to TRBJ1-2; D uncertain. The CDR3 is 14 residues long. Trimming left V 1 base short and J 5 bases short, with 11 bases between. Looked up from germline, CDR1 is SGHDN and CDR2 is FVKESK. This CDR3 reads CASSQGGSPYGYTF. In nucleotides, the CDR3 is TGTGCCAGCAGCCAAGGAGGCAGCCCATATGGCTACACCTTC.